A selection of T cell receptor beta chains follows, all from one sample in a study of tumor-infiltrating lymphocytes in localized non-small cell lung cancer. The repertoire was sequenced with immunoSEQ multiplex PCR; TCRdb's copy has only in-frame clones and lacks some. The sample consists of about 25,000 clones, 69% of them appearing once. Material: lung tumor tissue. The receptors shown here come from a human donor with non-small cell lung cancer. Each CDR3 is given with its conserved first and last residue. A D gene is named only where the DNA matches it firmly. A clone size is listed for some rows: how often the clone was seen (once, few, many), or a class if it is expanded.

v_gene	d_gene	j_gene	abundance	CDR3nt	CDR3aa
TRBV27	NA	TRBJ2-3	NA	TGTGCCAGCAGTTTAAGGAGTCCTAGCACAGATACGCAGTATTTT	CASSLRSPSTDTQYF
TRBV28	NA	TRBJ2-1	NA	TGTGCCAGCAGTCTTTGGGGCCCCATCAGGTCCTCACACGGTGAGCAGTTCTTC	CASSLWGPIRSSHGEQFF
TRBV5-4	TRBD2	TRBJ2-3	NA	TGTGCCAGCAGCTTAGCGGGAGCGGAAGATACGCAGTATTTT	CASSLAGAEDTQYF
TRBV6-1	NA	TRBJ2-1	NA	TGTGCCAGCATCCTGGGGGGGACAGGAGACAATGAGCAGTTCTTC	CASILGGTGDNEQFF
TRBV5-1	NA	TRBJ1-1	few	TGCGCCAGCAGCCCTGGGGGAACAATGAACACTGAAGCTTTCTTT	CASSPGGTMNTEAFF
TRBV18	NA	TRBJ2-1	NA	TGTGCCAGCTCACCCGGGGGAGGGGGAGATGAGCAGTTCTTC	CASSPGGGGDEQFF
TRBV6-4	TRBD1	TRBJ2-1	NA	TGTGCCAGCAGTGACTCAGGGACAGGGGTACCCCGGGAGCAGTTCTTC	CASSDSGTGVPREQFF
TRBV2	NA	TRBJ2-7	NA	TGTGCCAGCAGTGACTTGATCCTCTCCTACGAGCAGTACTTC	CASSDLILSYEQYF
TRBV6-5	TRBD2	TRBJ2-7	NA	TGTGCCAGCAGACTAGCGGGTGCCTCCTACGAGCAGTACTTC	CASRLAGASYEQYF
TRBV5-1	TRBD1	TRBJ1-1	many	TGCGCCAGCAGCTGGTGGGACAGGGGCCCTGAAGCTTTCTTT	CASSWWDRGPEAFF
TRBV29-1	NA	TRBJ1-4	NA	TGCAGCGTTGGGCGGGGTGAAAAACTGTTTTTT	CSVGRGEKLFF
TRBV18	TRBD2	TRBJ2-1	NA	TGTGCCAGCTCACCAGACGGGAGGACCAATGAGCAGTTCTTC	CASSPDGRTNEQFF
TRBV7-9	TRBD1	TRBJ1-1	NA	TGTGCCAGCAGCAGCCGGGACAGGGGAGAAGCTTTCTTT	CASSSRDRGEAFF
TRBV7-8	NA	TRBJ2-7	few	TGTGCCAGCAGCTTACGGGGACATCACGAGCAGTACTTC	CASSLRGHHEQYF
TRBV9	TRBD2	TRBJ2-6	NA	TGTGCCAGCAGCGTAGGGGGAGGGGCCGGGGCCAACGTCCTGACTTTC	CASSVGGGAGANVLTF
TRBV13	NA	TRBJ2-5	medium-sized	TGTGCCAGCAGCTTGGGACTCCCGGCGGAGACCCAGTACTTC	CASSLGLPAETQYF
TRBV27	NA	TRBJ2-1	NA	TGTGCCAGCAGTTTGGATGGGAGCTCCTACAATGAGCAGTTCTTC	CASSLDGSSYNEQFF
TRBV7-9	NA	TRBJ2-1	NA	TGTGCCTTCAGCTCCTACAATGAGCAGTTCTTC	CAFSSYNEQFF
TRBV5-1	NA	TRBJ2-1	NA	TGCGCCAGCAGCTTGGACCCGGGACTGGGAGCATATGAGCAGTTCTTC	CASSLDPGLGAYEQFF
TRBV5-1	NA	TRBJ2-2	NA	TGCGCCAGCAGAGAAGGAGAGTTACGGACCGGGGAGCTGTTTTTT	CASREGELRTGELFF
TRBV30	TRBD1	TRBJ1-1	few	TGTGCCTGGAGTGTACAGTCGGGACAGCACGGATGGGCTGAAGCTTTCTTT	CAWSVQSGQHGWAEAFF
TRBV11-3	NA	TRBJ1-1	NA	TGTGCCAGCAGCTTACGACAGTCCACTGAAGCTTTCTTT	CASSLRQSTEAFF
TRBV2	NA	TRBJ1-5	NA	TGTGCCAGCAGTGACGGAATAAGGGGCAATCAGCCCCAGCATTTT	CASSDGIRGNQPQHF
TRBV5-4	NA	TRBJ1-1	few	TGTGCCAGCAGCTTAGATCTTGAAGCTTTCTTT	CASSLDLEAFF
TRBV7-2	NA	TRBJ2-7	NA	TGTGCCAGCAGCTTTAGTCGGGGCGAGCAGTACTTC	CASSFSRGEQYF
TRBV29-1	TRBD2	TRBJ2-1	NA	TGCAGCTCTAGCGGGAGGGCCGTATATGAGCAGTTCTTC	CSSSGRAVYEQFF
TRBV7-9	NA	TRBJ1-6	NA	TGTGCCAGCAGCTTAACAGCTAATAATTCACCCCTCCACTTT	CASSLTANNSPLHF
TRBV7-9	NA	TRBJ2-1	NA	TGTGCCAGCAGCTTAACTCGACTCTCCTACAATGAGCAGTTCTTC	CASSLTRLSYNEQFF
TRBV6-1	NA	TRBJ2-7	NA	TGTGCCAGCAGTAATTACTACGAGCAGTACTTC	CASSNYYEQYF
TRBV5-1	NA	TRBJ2-5	NA	TGCGCCAGCAGCTTGTACGGTGGGCAGTACCAAGAGACCCAGTACTTC	CASSLYGGQYQETQYF
TRBV2	NA	TRBJ2-2	few	TGTGCCAGCAGAGCCAGGGTATCCGGGGAGCTGTTTTTT	CASRARVSGELFF
TRBV7-2	NA	TRBJ2-7	NA	TGTGCCAGCAGCTCCAGGGGCGGGAGTTTCTACGAGCAGTACTTC	CASSSRGGSFYEQYF
TRBV4-3	NA	TRBJ2-7	NA	TGCGCCAGCAGCCAAGAGATCCTACGCCAGGGAGAATTATACGAGCAGTACTTC	CASSQEILRQGELYEQYF
TRBV6-5	NA	TRBJ2-7	NA	TGTGCCAGCAGTTACTCGATGGGGGGGGCTTACGAGCAGTACTTC	CASSYSMGGAYEQYF
TRBV19	NA	TRBJ1-2	medium-sized	TGTGCCAGTTCGACCGGGACTCACTATGGCTACACCTTC	CASSTGTHYGYTF
TRBV15	NA	TRBJ1-2	few	TGTGCCACCAGCGGCCGCTCTAACTATGGCTACACCTTC	CATSGRSNYGYTF
TRBV7-3	TRBD1	TRBJ2-1	NA	TGTGCCAGCAGTAACAGACAGGGGGCCTACAATGAGCAGTTCTTC	CASSNRQGAYNEQFF
TRBV29-1	TRBD1	TRBJ2-3	NA	TGCAGCGTTGGGGACAGGGGGCCGGATACGCAGTATTTT	CSVGDRGPDTQYF
TRBV4-1	NA	TRBJ1-4	few	TGCGCCAGCAGCCAAGTGGGACCGGATGAAAAACTGTTTTTT	CASSQVGPDEKLFF
TRBV6-1	NA	TRBJ2-3	NA	TGTGCCAGCGGAAGGACCCGGACTGCAGATACGCAGTATTTT	CASGRTRTADTQYF
TRBV11-2	NA	TRBJ2-3	NA	TGTGCCAGCAGCTTAGGGGGACACCAGACAGATACGCAGTATTTT	CASSLGGHQTDTQYF
TRBV5-1	TRBD1	TRBJ1-1	NA	TGCGCCAGCAGAAGAGACAGGGCGGCTGAAGCTTTCTTT	CASRRDRAAEAFF
TRBV7-9	NA	TRBJ2-7	few	TGTGCCAGCAGCCCGAGGGGGGAGGGGTCCTACGAGCAGTACTTC	CASSPRGEGSYEQYF
TRBV13	TRBD1	TRBJ1-1	NA	TGTGCCAGCAGCCCTAACAGGGGCAAAAACACTGAAGCTTTCTTT	CASSPNRGKNTEAFF
TRBV6-5	NA	TRBJ1-2	once	TGTGCCAGCAGTTATTATGAAGGGGGTGGGGGCTACACCTTC	CASSYYEGGGGYTF
TRBV19	NA	TRBJ2-7	few	TGTGCCAGTAGCGCACAGGGCGTCGAGCAGTACTTC	CASSAQGVEQYF
TRBV18	NA	TRBJ1-5	few	TGTGCCAGCTCACCAAAACAGGGCCAGCCCCAGCATTTT	CASSPKQGQPQHF
TRBV27	NA	TRBJ2-7	NA	TGTGCCAGCAGCTCCCCAGGGACTGGGGTGATCGAGCAGTACTTC	CASSSPGTGVIEQYF
TRBV19	TRBD1	TRBJ1-5	NA	TGTGCCAGTAGGGGGACAGGGGGAAGCAATCAGCCCCAGCATTTT	CASRGTGGSNQPQHF
TRBV9	TRBD2	TRBJ2-5	NA	TGTGCCAGCAGCGCAAGTCCCCCCCACTACACGGGACTAGCAGAAGAGACCCAGTACTTC	CASSASPPHYTGLAEETQYF
TRBV4-1	TRBD1	TRBJ1-5	NA	TGCGCCAGCAGCCAAGAAAGGACAGGGGGAGGGCAGCCCCAGCATTTT	CASSQERTGGGQPQHF
TRBV6-5	TRBD2	TRBJ2-1	NA	TGTGCCAGCAACGTAGCGGGAGAGAGTGAGCAGTTCTTC	CASNVAGESEQFF
TRBV6-6	TRBD2	TRBJ2-7	NA	TGTGCCAGCAGTTACTCCGGGGCGGGAGGGCCCTACGAGCAGTACTTC	CASSYSGAGGPYEQYF
TRBV21-1	NA	TRBJ2-3	NA	TGTGCCAGCACTACAGACAGGAGCACAGATACGCAGTATTTT	CASTTDRSTDTQYF